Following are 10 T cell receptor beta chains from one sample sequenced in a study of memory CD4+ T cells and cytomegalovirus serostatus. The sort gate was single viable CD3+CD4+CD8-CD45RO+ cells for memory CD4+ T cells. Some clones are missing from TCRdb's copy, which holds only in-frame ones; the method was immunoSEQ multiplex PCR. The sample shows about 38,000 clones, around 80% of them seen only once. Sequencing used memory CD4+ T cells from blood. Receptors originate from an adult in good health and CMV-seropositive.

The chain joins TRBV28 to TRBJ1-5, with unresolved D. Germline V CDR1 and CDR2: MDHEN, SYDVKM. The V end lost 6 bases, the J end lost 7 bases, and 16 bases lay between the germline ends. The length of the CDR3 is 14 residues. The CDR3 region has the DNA TGTGCCAGCAGCTTTACTGGGCGGGAACAGCCCCAGCATTTT. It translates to CASSFTGREQPQHF.

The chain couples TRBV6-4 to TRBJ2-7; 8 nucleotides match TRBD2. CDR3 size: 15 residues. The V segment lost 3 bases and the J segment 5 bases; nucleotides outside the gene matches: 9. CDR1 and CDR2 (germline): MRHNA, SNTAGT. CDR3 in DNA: TGTGCCAGCAGTGAATCGGGACTAGAGTTACACGAGCAGTACTTC. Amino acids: CASSESGLELHEQYF.

In nucleotides, the CDR3 is TGTGCCAGCAGCCCCGGGACAGGTTCCTACAATGAGCAGTTCTTC. It codes for CASSPGTGSYNEQFF. J is TRBJ2-1 and V is TRBV9, with TRBD1 matching 8 bases. The ends lost 4 bases at V and 1 base at J; junction bases unmatched: 4. Germline CDR1 SGDLS, CDR2 YYNGEE. The CDR3 spans 15 residues.

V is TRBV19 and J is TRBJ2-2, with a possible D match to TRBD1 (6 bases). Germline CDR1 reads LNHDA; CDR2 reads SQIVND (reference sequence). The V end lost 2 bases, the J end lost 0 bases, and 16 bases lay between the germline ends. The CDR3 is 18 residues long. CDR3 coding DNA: TGTGCCAGTAGTATATGGAATTACTACAGGGCGAACACCGGGGAGCTGTTTTTT. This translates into CASSIWNYYRANTGELFF.

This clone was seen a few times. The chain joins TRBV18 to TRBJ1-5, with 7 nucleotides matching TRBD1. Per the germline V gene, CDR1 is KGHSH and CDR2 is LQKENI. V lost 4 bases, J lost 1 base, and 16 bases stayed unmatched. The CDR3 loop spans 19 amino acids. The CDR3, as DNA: TGTGCCAGCTCACGGGCCGGGACAGTGGGATGGTCAAGCAATCAGCCCCAGCATTTT. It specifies CASSRAGTVGWSSNQPQHF.

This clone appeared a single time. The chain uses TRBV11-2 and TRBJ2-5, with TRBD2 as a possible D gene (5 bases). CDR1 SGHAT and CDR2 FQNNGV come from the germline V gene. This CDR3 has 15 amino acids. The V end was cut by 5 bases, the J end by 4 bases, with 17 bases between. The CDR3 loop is CASSTRKGAGETQYF. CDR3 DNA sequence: TGTGCCAGCAGCACCCGGAAGGGAGCAGGAGAGACCCAGTACTTC.

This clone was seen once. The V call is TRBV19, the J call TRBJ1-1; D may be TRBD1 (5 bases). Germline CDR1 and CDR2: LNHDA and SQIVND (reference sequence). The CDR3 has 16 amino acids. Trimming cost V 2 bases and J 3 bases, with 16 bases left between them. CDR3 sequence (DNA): TGTGCCAGTAGTATATATTCAGGGATGATGGACACTGAAGCTTTCTTT. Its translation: CASSIYSGMMDTEAFF.

The CDR3 DNA reads TGCGCCAGCAGTGATATCTCCACAGGGGCAGCTTTCTTT. Protein: CASSDISTGAAFF. This chain joins TRBV10-2 and TRBJ1-1; 7 bases map to TRBD1. Per germline, CDR1 WSHSY and CDR2 SAAADI. Losses at the gene ends were 3 bases for V and 10 bases for J; bases not matched to a gene: 8. The CDR3 has 13 residues.

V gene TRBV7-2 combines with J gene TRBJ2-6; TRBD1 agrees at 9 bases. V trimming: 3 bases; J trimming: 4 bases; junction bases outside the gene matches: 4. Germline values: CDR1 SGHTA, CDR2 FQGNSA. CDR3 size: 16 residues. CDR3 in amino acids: CASSLGQGSGANVLTF. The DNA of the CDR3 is TGTGCCAGCAGCTTGGGACAGGGATCCGGGGCCAACGTCCTGACTTTC.

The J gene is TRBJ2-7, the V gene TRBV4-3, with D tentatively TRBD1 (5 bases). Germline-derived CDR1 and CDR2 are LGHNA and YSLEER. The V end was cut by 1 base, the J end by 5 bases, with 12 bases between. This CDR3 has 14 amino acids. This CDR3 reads CASSQGYLTDEQYF. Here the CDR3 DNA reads TGCGCCAGCAGCCAAGGTTATTTGACAGACGAGCAGTACTTC.